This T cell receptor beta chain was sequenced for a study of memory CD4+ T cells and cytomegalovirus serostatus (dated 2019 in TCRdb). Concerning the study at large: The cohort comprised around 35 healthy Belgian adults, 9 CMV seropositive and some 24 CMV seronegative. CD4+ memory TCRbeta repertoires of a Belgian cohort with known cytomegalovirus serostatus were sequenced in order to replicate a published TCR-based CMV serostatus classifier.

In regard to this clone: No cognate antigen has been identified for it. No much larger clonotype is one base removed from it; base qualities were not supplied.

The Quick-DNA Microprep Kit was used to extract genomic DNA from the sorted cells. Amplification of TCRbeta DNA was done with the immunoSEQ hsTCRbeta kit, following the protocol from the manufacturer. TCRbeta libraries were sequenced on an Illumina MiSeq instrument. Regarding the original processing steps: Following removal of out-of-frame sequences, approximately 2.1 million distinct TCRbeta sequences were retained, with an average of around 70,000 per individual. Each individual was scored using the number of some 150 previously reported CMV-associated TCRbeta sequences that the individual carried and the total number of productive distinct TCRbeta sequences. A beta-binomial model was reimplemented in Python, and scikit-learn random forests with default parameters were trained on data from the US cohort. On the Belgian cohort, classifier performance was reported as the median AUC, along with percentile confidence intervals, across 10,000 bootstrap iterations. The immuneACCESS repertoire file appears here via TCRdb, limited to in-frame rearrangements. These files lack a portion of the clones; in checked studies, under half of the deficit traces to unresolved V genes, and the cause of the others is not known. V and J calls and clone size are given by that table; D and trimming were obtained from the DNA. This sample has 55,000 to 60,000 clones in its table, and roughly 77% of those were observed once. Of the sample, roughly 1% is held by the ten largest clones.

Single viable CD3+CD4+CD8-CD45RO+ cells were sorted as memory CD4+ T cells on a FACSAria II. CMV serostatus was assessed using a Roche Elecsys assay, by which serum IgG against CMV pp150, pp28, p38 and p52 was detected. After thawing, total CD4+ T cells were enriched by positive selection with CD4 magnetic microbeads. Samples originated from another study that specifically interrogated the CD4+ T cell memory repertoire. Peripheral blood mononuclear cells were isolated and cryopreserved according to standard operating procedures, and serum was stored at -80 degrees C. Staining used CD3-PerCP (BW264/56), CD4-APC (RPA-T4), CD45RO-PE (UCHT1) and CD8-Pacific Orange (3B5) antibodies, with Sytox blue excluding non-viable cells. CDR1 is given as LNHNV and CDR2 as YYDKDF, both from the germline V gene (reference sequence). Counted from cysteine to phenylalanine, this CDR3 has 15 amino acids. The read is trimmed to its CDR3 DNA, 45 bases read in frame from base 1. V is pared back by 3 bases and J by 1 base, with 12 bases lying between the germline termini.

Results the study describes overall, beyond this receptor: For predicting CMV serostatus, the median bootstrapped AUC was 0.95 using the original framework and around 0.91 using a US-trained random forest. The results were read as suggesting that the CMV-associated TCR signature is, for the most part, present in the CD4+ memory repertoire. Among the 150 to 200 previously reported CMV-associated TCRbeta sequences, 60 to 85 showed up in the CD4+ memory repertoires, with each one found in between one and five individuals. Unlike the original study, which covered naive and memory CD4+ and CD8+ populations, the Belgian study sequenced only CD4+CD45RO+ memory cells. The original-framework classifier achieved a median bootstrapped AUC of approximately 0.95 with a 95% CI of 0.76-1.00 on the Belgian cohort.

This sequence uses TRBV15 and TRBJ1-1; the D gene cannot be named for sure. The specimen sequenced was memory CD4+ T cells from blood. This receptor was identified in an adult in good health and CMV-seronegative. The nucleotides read TGTGCCACCAGCAGCAGGCCCAGTAAGAACACTGAAGCTTTCTTT. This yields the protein CATSSRPSKNTEAFF.